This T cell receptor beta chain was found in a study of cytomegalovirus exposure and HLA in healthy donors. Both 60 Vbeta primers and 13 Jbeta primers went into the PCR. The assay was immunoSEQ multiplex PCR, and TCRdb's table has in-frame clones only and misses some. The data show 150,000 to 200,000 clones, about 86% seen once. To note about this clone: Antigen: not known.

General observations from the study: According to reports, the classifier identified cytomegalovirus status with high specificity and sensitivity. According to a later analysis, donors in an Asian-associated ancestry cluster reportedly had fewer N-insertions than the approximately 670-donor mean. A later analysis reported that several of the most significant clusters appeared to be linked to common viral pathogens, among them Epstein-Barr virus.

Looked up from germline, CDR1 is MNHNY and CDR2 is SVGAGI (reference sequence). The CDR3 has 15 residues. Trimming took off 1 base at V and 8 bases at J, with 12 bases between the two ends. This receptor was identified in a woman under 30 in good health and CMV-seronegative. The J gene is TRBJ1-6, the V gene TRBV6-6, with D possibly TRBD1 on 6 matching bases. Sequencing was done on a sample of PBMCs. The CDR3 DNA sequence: TGTGCCAGCAGTTACTTGGGGGCAGTGGATTCACCCCTCCACTTT. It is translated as CASSYLGAVDSPLHF.